One and the same sample provided the 26 T cell receptor beta chains below, sequenced in a study of blood T cell repertoires in COVID-19. Measured with immunoSEQ multiplex PCR; TCRdb has only the in-frame clones, and not every one. The repertoire has 150,000 or so clones, 65% to 85% of them found once; the top ten carry about 5.3%. The sample comprised PBMCs or T cells enriched from blood (not recorded which). These receptors originate from a woman aged 35 to 49 with acute COVID-19.

In this sample, this clone turned up a few times. The rearrangement uses TRBV27 and TRBJ1-2; 7 nucleotides match TRBD1. The V gene's germline CDR1 is MNHEY and CDR2 SMNVEV (reference sequence). CDR3 length: 14 amino acids. The junction had 7 bases not matched to a gene; V was cut back by 4 bases and J by 5 bases. CDR3 bases: TGTGCCAGCAGTTGGTCAGGGGGAGGATATGGCTACACCTTC. Translation: CASSWSGGGYGYTF.

V gene TRBV11-2 combines with J gene TRBJ1-1; 7 bases are shared with TRBD1. Germline V CDR1 and CDR2: SGHAT, FQNNGV. The CDR3 sequence is 13 residues long. J was trimmed by 4 bases and V by 6 bases; bases with no gene match: 5. The CDR3 bases are TGTGCCAGCAGGAGACAGGGTGGCACTGAAGCTTTCTTT. This sequence encodes CASRRQGGTEAFF. Drawing the rest from reference TRBV11-2 and TRBJ1-1, the complete variable domain is EAGVAQSPRYKIIEKRQSVAFWCNPISGHATLYWYQQILGQGPKLLIQFQNNGVVDDSQLPKDRFSAERLKGVDSTLKIQPAKLEDSAVYLCASRRQGGTEAFFGQGTRLTVV.

On this clone itself: This sample includes further DNA sequences coding for the same CDR3. The V call is TRBV18, the J call TRBJ2-5; 9 positions agree with TRBD1. The CDR3 extends over 14 amino acids. Germline values: CDR1 KGHSH, CDR2 LQKENI. The trim removed 2 bases at V and 2 bases at J, leaving 0 bases unmatched. The CDR3 region is CASSPGTGQETQYF. CDR3 in DNA: TGTGCCAGCTCACCAGGGACAGGGCAAGAGACCCAGTACTTC.

The CDR3, as DNA: TGTGCCAGCAGCCCCCCCGGCACAGATACGCAGTATTTT. Encoded protein: CASSPPGTDTQYF. V and J are TRBV7-3 and TRBJ2-3; D uncertain. Trimming took off 5 bases at V and 1 base at J, with 7 bases between the two ends. This CDR3 is built from 13 residues. Germline V lookup: CDR1 SGHTA, CDR2 FQGTGA.

With respect to this clone: Other DNA sequences within the sample encode an identical CDR3. The chain employs TRBV18 and TRBJ1-1, with 10 bases identical to TRBD1. Germline CDR1 KGHSH, CDR2 LQKENI. There are 15 residues in the CDR3. J gave up 1 base and V 6 bases, and 5 bases lay outside the gene matches. The CDR3 here is CASSPGTGANTEAFF. CDR3 nucleotides: TGTGCCAGCTCGCCCGGGACAGGGGCGAACACTGAAGCTTTCTTT.

The rearrangement joins TRBV12-3 or TRBV12-4 to TRBJ2-1, with D unclear. V was clipped by 2 bases and J by 6 bases, with 5 bases between them. This CDR3 is built from 12 residues. The CDR3: CASSLIRNEQFF. CDR3 in DNA: TGTGCCAGCAGTTTAATTCGCAATGAGCAGTTCTTC.

V gene TRBV7-2 combines with J gene TRBJ1-1, with D possibly TRBD1 on 5 matching bases. CDR1 SGHTA and CDR2 FQGNSA come from the germline V gene. The CDR3 loop spans 18 amino acids. Trimming removed 5 bases at V and 5 bases at J, with 27 bases between. CDR3 nucleotides: TGTGCCAGCAGCCGCGCACCCGCGAGCTTAGGGGCCTGGACTGAAGCTTTCTTT. Protein: CASSRAPASLGAWTEAFF.

The chain employs TRBV7-3 and TRBJ2-1; D is unclear. The CDR3 is 12 amino acids. Germline V CDR1 and CDR2: SGHTA, FQGTGA. Trimming stripped 5 bases from V and 5 bases from J, with 7 bases between. CDR3 amino acids: CASSELDNEQFF. In DNA, the CDR3 is TGTGCCAGCAGCGAGCTAGACAATGAGCAGTTCTTC.

The chain has TRBV5-1 and TRBJ2-1, with 10 bases matching TRBD2. V trimming: 5 bases; J trimming: 7 bases; junction bases outside the gene matches: 9. The germline CDR1 and CDR2 sequences are SGHRS and YFSETQ. This CDR3 contains 15 residues. Here the CDR3 DNA reads TGCGCCAGCAGACCTGCTAGCGGGAGTGGGAATGAGCAGTTCTTC. It is translated as CASRPASGSGNEQFF. Full variable domain (outside the CDR3, taken from reference TRBV5-1 and TRBJ2-1): KAGVTQTPRYLIKTRGQQVTLSCSPISGHRSVSWYQQTPGQGLQFLFEYFSETQRNKGNFPGRFSGRQFSNSRSEMNVSTLELGDSALYLCASRPASGSGNEQFFGPGTRLTVL.

V and J are TRBV7-9 and TRBJ2-3; possible D gene TRBD1, 6 bases. Germline CDR1 reads SEHNR; CDR2 reads FQNEAQ (reference sequence). The CDR3 covers 14 residues. V gave up 5 bases and J gave up 6 bases, with 15 bases separating them. The CDR3 sequence: CASSQDRSPDTQYF. CDR3 coding DNA: TGTGCCAGCAGCCAAGACAGGTCCCCCGATACGCAGTATTTT.

The V and J genes are TRBV18 and TRBJ2-1, with D maybe TRBD2 (5 bases). The CDR3 contains 14 residues. Trimming pared 2 bases from V and 10 bases from J, leaving 15 bases between. The germline gives CDR1 KGHSH, CDR2 LQKENI. The CDR3 DNA is TGTGCCAGCTCACCAAGCTGGGTGGCTAGCGAGCAGTTCTTC. Translation gives CASSPSWVASEQFF.

This chain connects TRBV19 to TRBJ2-5, with 9 bases aligning to TRBD1. CDR1 is LNHDA and CDR2 is SQIVND in the germline V gene (reference sequence). The CDR3 totals 15 residues. V lost 7 bases, J lost 0 bases, and 6 bases stayed unmatched. The CDR3 protein is CASKGQGRYQETQYF. As DNA, the CDR3 is TGTGCCAGTAAAGGACAGGGGCGGTACCAAGAGACCCAGTACTTC.

DNA of the CDR3: TGCGCCAGCAGCTCTAGCTTAGCGGGAGTCTATGAGCAGTTCTTC. Translated, it gives CASSSSLAGVYEQFF. The rearrangement links TRBV5-1 to TRBJ2-1; TRBD2 matches 9 bases. The CDR3 covers 15 residues. Unmatched junction bases numbered 9, after V lost 3 bases and J lost 8 bases. In germline, CDR1 is SGHRS, CDR2 YFSETQ.

V and J are TRBV19 and TRBJ1-6; 7 bases are a match to TRBD1. The V gene's germline CDR1 is LNHDA and CDR2 SQIVND (reference sequence). V shed 3 bases, J shed 4 bases, and the junction held 3 bases outside the gene matches. The CDR3 length is 15 residues. Here the CDR3 DNA reads TGTGCCAGTAGTATGGTGGGACAGTATAATTCACCCCTCCACTTT. Translation: CASSMVGQYNSPLHF.

The CDR3 DNA sequence: TGTGCCACCAGTGATAGTCGAGGTAGCGGGAGGGTAGATGAGCAGTTCTTC. This translates into CATSDSRGSGRVDEQFF. The chain uses TRBV24-1 and TRBJ2-1; 11 bases match TRBD2. Germline V gene data show CDR1 as KGHDR and CDR2 as SFDVKD. V lost 3 bases and J lost 8; bases outside the gene matches: 11. The CDR3 length is 17 residues.

This chain uses TRBV28 with TRBJ2-7, with D uncertain. CDR3 length: 12 amino acids. CDR1 is MDHEN and CDR2 is SYDVKM in the germline V gene. Trimming pared 6 bases from V and 0 bases from J, leaving 6 bases between. The CDR3 sequence is CASSTSSYEQYV. The CDR3 DNA reads TGTGCCAGCAGCACGAGCTCCTACGAGCAGTACGTC.

The V and J genes are TRBV12-3 or TRBV12-4 and TRBJ2-1; TRBD2 matches at 11 bases. There are 13 residues in the CDR3. Germline trimming cut 8 bases from V and 6 bases from J; bases unmatched to any gene: 3. Here the CDR3 reads CASRTSGRNEQFF. CDR3 nucleotide sequence: TGTGCCAGCCGGACTAGCGGGCGCAATGAGCAGTTCTTC.

J is TRBJ2-3 and V is TRBV9; maybe TRBD1 (6 bases). V shed 0 bases and J shed 2 bases, with 13 bases lying between them. Germline lookup yields CDR1 SGDLS and CDR2 YYNGEE. The CDR3 runs to 16 residues. CDR3 sequence (DNA): TGTGCCAGCAGCGTAGTGGGGACACACCTCACAGATACGCAGTATTTT. Protein sequence: CASSVVGTHLTDTQYF.

V gene TRBV3-1 (or the pseudogene TRBV3-2) combines with J gene TRBJ2-3; 8 nucleotides align to TRBD2. The junction had 8 bases not matched to a gene; V was cut back by 0 bases and J by 12 bases. The germline gives CDR1 LGHDT, CDR2 YNNKEL (reference sequence). This CDR3 has 14 residues. The CDR3 is CASSQEAGTSFQYF. The CDR3 DNA is TGTGCCAGCAGCCAAGAAGCAGGGACTAGTTTTCAGTATTTT.

This clone was counted a few times. Other DNA sequences in this sample translate to the same CDR3. This chain joins TRBV29-1 and TRBJ1-2; 7 bases are shared with TRBD1. The ends lost 3 bases at V and 4 bases at J; junction bases unmatched: 8. The CDR3 totals 14 residues. From germline, CDR1 is SQVTM and CDR2 ANQGSEA. CDR3 sequence: CSVEGRGQSYGYTF. The CDR3 bases are TGCAGCGTTGAGGGTAGGGGACAGAGCTATGGCTACACCTTC.

The rearrangement uses TRBV28 and TRBJ1-5; the D gene is possibly TRBD1 (5 bases). The CDR3 extends over 15 amino acids. The V end lost 3 bases, the J end lost 1 base, and 10 bases lay between the germline ends. Germline assignment: CDR1 MDHEN and CDR2 SYDVKM. For the CDR3, the DNA is TGTGCCAGCAGTTTGGGACTAGGGAGCAATCAGCCCCAGCATTTT. Amino acid sequence: CASSLGLGSNQPQHF.

V and J are TRBV6-4 and TRBJ2-2; a possible D gene is TRBD2 (5 bases). The CDR3 spans 14 residues. V shed 8 bases and J shed 5 bases, with 15 bases lying between them. Germline CDR1 is MRHNA and CDR2 is SNTAGT. The DNA of the CDR3 is TGTGCCAGCGGAAAATCTAGCTCGACCGGGGAGCTGTTTTTT. Amino acids: CASGKSSSTGELFF.

The chain uses TRBV20-1 and TRBJ2-7, with D possibly being TRBD2 (6 bases). The CDR3 consists of 11 residues. Germline CDR1 and CDR2: DFQATT and SNEGSKA (reference sequence). Trimming removed 3 bases from V and 7 bases from J, with 10 bases in between. The CDR3 sequence: CSASFGREQYF. Written as DNA, the CDR3 is TGCAGTGCTAGCTTTGGGAGGGAGCAGTACTTC.

The chain carries TRBV3-1 (or the pseudogene TRBV3-2) and TRBJ2-2; 14 bases are shared with TRBD2. V lost 3 bases, J lost 6 bases, and 0 bases stayed unmatched. This CDR3 has 15 residues. Per the germline V gene, CDR1 is LGHDT and CDR2 is YNNKEL (reference sequence). This CDR3 reads CASSQGLAGAGELFF. The CDR3 DNA sequence: TGTGCCAGCAGCCAGGGACTAGCGGGAGCCGGGGAGCTGTTTTTT.

This rearrangement joins TRBV5-6 to TRBJ1-6, with D maybe TRBD1 (6 bases). Germline CDR1 reads SGHDT; CDR2 reads YYEEEE. The V gene lost 3 bases and the J gene lost 0 bases, with 13 bases spanning the gap. The CDR3 runs 17 residues. CDR3 protein: CASSSDRQFSYNSPLHF. CDR3 nucleotides: TGTGCCAGCAGCTCTGACAGGCAATTCTCCTATAATTCACCCCTCCACTTT.

The genes are TRBV27 and TRBJ2-5; the D gene is possibly TRBD1 (6 bases). CDR3 length: 15 amino acids. CDR1 MNHEY and CDR2 SMNVEV come from the germline V gene (reference sequence). Trimming stripped 5 bases from V and 2 bases from J, with 15 bases between. CDR3 nucleotides: TGTGCCAGCAGTCGCTCGACAGGTCTTCAAGAGACCCAGTACTTC. It specifies CASSRSTGLQETQYF.